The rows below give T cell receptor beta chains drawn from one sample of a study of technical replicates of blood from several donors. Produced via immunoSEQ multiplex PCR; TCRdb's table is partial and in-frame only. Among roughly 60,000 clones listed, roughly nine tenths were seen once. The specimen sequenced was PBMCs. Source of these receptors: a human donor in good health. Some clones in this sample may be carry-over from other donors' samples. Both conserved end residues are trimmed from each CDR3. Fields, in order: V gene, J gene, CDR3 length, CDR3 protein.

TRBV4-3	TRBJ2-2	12	ASSSDRGSGELF
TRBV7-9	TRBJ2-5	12	ASTPRAGGETQY
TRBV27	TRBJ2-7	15	ASSLSRGGAKSYEQY
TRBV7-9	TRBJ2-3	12	ASSLGAATDTQY
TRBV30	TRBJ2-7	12	AWSGGGSSYEQY
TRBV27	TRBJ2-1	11	ASSHTDRNEQF
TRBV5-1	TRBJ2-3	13	ASSEGGRSTDTQY
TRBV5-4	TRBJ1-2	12	GTLLWGLNYGYT
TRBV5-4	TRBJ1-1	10	ASSRFETEAF
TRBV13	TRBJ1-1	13	ASSRDRVGNTEAF
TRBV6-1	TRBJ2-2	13	ASRRDRISAGELF
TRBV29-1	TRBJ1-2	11	SVEEEPLYGYT
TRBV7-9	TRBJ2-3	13	ASSPTGTWRDTQY
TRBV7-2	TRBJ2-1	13	ASTSTSGRRNEQF
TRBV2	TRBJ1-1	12	ASSGYRVGTEAF
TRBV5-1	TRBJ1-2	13	ASSLGTGLNYGYT
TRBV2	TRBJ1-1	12	ASSYRAGNTEAF
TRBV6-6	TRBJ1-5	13	ASSDRQGAGQPQH
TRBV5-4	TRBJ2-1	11	ASSLGLADEQF
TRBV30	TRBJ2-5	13	AWSVRSGFRETQY
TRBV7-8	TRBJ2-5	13	ASSLGAGARETQY
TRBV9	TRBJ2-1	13	ASSVSGGFGNEQF
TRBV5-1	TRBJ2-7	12	ASSLDSIYYEQY
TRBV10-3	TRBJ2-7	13	AISEFTSGPYEQY
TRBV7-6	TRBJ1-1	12	ASSSRDSNTEAF
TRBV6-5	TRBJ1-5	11	ASSKGGQQPQH
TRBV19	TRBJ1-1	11	ASRTGGNTEAF
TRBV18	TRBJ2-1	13	ASSSPGQPRDEQF
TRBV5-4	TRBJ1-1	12	ASSRSGGDTEAF
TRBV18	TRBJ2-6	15	ASSPLFGSSGANVLT
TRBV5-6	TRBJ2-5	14	ASSLGLAGGLETQY
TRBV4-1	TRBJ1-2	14	ASSQGVLFTTYGYT
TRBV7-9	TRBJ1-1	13	ASSVPGPGDTEAF
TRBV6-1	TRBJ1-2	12	ASSEAGGAYGYT
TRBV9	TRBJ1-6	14	ASSVVPDSRNSPLH
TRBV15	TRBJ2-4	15	ATSSQGGQRAKNIQY
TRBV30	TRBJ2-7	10	AWGEGTHEQY
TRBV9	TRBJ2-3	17	ASSGITSGEVAGTDTQY
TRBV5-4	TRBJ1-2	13	ASSPVEGANYGYT
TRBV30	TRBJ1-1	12	AWTRGLMNTEAF
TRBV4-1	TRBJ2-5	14	ASSRSIGTWQETQY
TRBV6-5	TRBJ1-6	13	ASSYMSRGSSPLH
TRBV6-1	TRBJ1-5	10	ASSLGGTTQH
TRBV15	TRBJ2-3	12	ATSRDYVTDTQY
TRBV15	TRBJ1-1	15	ATTRQGVGMGNTEAF
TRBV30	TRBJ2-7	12	AWSVLLARYEQY
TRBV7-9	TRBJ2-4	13	ASSRDSLAKNIQY
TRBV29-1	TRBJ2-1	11	SVAQGGHNEQF
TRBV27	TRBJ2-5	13	ASSLYAGAGQTQY
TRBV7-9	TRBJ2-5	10	ASSLFRETQY
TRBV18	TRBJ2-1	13	ASSRGTSGNNEQF
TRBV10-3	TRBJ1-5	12	ATWAGDSNQPQH
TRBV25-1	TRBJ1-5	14	ASRGQGGRGNQPQH
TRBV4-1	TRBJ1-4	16	ASSQEGYRGQGSEKLF
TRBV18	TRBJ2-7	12	ASSANAVAYEQY
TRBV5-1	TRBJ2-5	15	ASSLALAGGGQETQY
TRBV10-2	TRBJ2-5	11	ASSGQIQETQY